This T cell receptor (beta chain) was captured in a study of CD8+ T cells in alopecia areata. Treatment in this sample: oral pan-JAK inhibitor, 5-10 mg twice daily. Following extraction, RNA underwent reverse transcription to cDNA, which served as the sequencing template. Sequencing used immunoSEQ multiplex PCR; TCRdb keeps in-frame clones, though not all of them. Of roughly 190,000 clones detected, roughly three fifths appear once; the ten largest clones hold 0.65% to 0.7%. Trimming at V came to 5 bases and at J to 5 bases, leaving 20 bases not matched to a gene. Germline values: CDR1 SGHVS, CDR2 FQNEAQ. This CDR3 is built from 18 residues.

This receptor was identified in a human donor with alopecia areata. The specimen was CD4+ T cells sorted from blood, collected at week 4, from a patient treated with tofacitinib. This chain links TRBV7-8 with TRBJ2-7; 8 nucleotides match TRBD2. The CDR3 sequence: CASSSRTSGPPVPDEQYF. DNA for the CDR3: TGTGCCAGCAGCAGCCGAACTAGCGGACCCCCTGTTCCGGACGAGCAGTACTTC. Using reference TRBV7-8 and TRBJ2-7 for the parts outside the CDR3, the full variable domain is GAGVSQSPRYKVAKRGQDVALRCDPISGHVSLFWYQQALGQGPEFLTYFQNEAQLDKSGLPSDRFFAERPEGSVSTLKIQRTQQEDSAVYLCASSSRTSGPPVPDEQYFGPGTRLTVT.